These 20 T cell receptor beta chains were sequenced from one sample in a study of shared clonotypes between healthy human individuals. Profiling relied on immunoSEQ multiplex PCR, and the TCRdb table lists in-frame clones only, not all of them. Altogether around 1,100,000 clones are present, 77% being singletons, with the ten largest covering almost 0.9%. The sequencing sample was made of memory CD4+ T cells from PBMCs. The sample's subset: CD45RA-negative fraction. These receptors were taken from a young man in good health. Some clones in this sample may be carry-over from other donors' samples.

This sequence joins TRBV7-3 and TRBJ2-1; D tentatively reads TRBD1 or TRBD2 (5 bases each). The germline CDR1 and CDR2 sequences are SGHTA and FQGTGA. The CDR3 has 16 amino acids. Trimming took off 5 bases at V and 7 bases at J, with 21 bases between the two ends. CDR3 amino acids: CASSLGPYSGVNEQFF. CDR3 DNA: TGTGCCAGCAGCCTGGGACCGTACTCCGGGGTGAATGAGCAGTTCTTC.

The chain uses TRBV5-1 and TRBJ2-7, with D unresolved. Per germline, CDR1 SGHRS and CDR2 YFSETQ. Trimming took 6 bases from V and 3 from J, leaving 10 bases between them. This CDR3 has 12 residues. CDR3 region: CASTPMIYEQYF. CDR3 in DNA: TGCGCCAGCACCCCGATGATCTACGAGCAGTACTTC.

This chain connects TRBV30 to TRBJ2-1; D is possibly TRBD1 (5 bases). In germline, CDR1 is GTSNPN, CDR2 SVGIG (reference sequence). The CDR3 covers 13 residues. The germline V and J ends were trimmed by 5 bases and 7 bases, with 15 bases remaining between them. The CDR3 DNA is TGTGCCTGGGAAGGGGTAGGTGTAAATGAGCAGTTCTTC. Translated, it gives CAWEGVGVNEQFF.

This clone has a single count. The chain combines TRBV7-2 with TRBJ1-1; D possibly corresponds to TRBD1 (5 bases). This CDR3 contains 13 residues. V shed 5 bases and J shed 2 bases, with 9 bases lying between them. CDR1 is SGHTA, CDR2 FQGNSA, per germline. The CDR3, as DNA: TGTGCCAGCAGCACCGGACACAACACTGAAGCTTTCTTT. Protein sequence: CASSTGHNTEAFF.

About this clone itself: A much larger clone is a single base away; this may be a read error. The chain combines TRBV9 with TRBJ2-7; D call uncertain. Germline CDR1 SGDLS, CDR2 YYNGEE. The length of the CDR3 is 11 residues. V shed 4 bases and J shed 4 bases, with 6 bases lying between them. The CDR3 region has the DNA TGTGCCAGCAGCCGAGGATACGAGCAGTACTTC. Amino acid sequence: CASSRGYEQYF.

The chain combines TRBV28 with TRBJ1-4; a possible D gene is TRBD1 (5 bases). The V end was cut by 3 bases, the J end by 5 bases, with 10 bases between. CDR1 is MDHEN and CDR2 is SYDVKM in the germline V gene. The CDR3 is 14 amino acids. CDR3: CASSLDQGNEKLFF. The CDR3 region has the DNA TGTGCCAGCAGTTTGGACCAGGGAAATGAAAAACTGTTTTTT. The full variable domain, in which reference TRBV28 and TRBJ1-4 provide the parts outside the CDR3, is DVKVTQSSRYLVKRTGEKVFLECVQDMDHENMFWYRQDPGLGLRLIYFSYDVKMKEKGDIPEGYSVSREKKERFSLILESASTNQTSMYLCASSLDQGNEKLFFGSGTQLSVL.

This chain connects TRBV5-1 to TRBJ2-3; perhaps TRBD1 as D (6 bases). V dropped 5 bases and J dropped 5 bases, with 15 bases sitting between them. Per the germline V gene, CDR1 is SGHRS and CDR2 is YFSETQ. The CDR3 runs to 14 residues. This chain's CDR3 is CASRQGSVGDTQYF. The CDR3, as DNA: TGCGCCAGCAGGCAGGGGTCGGTAGGAGATACGCAGTATTTT. The entire variable domain, with the rest obtained from reference TRBV5-1 and TRBJ2-3, is as follows: KAGVTQTPRYLIKTRGQQVTLSCSPISGHRSVSWYQQTPGQGLQFLFEYFSETQRNKGNFPGRFSGRQFSNSRSEMNVSTLELGDSALYLCASRQGSVGDTQYFGPGTRLTVL.

The chain joins TRBV2 to TRBJ2-7, with D tentatively TRBD2 (6 bases). The V end lost 1 base, the J end lost 0 bases, and 10 bases lay between the germline ends. CDR1 and CDR2 from the germline V gene are SNHLY and FYNNEI. The CDR3 sequence is 15 residues long. In DNA form, the CDR3 reads TGTGCCAGCAGTGAAGGTAGTAGCGGCTCCTACGAGCAGTACTTC. Protein: CASSEGSSGSYEQYF.

This chain joins TRBV5-8 and TRBJ1-3, with D possibly being TRBD1 (5 bases). The CDR3 consists of 15 residues. V was cut by 2 bases and J by 2 bases, with 11 bases left in between. The V gene's germline CDR1 is SGHTS and CDR2 YDEGEE. The CDR3, as DNA: TGTGCCAGCAGCTTTCGGACACCGACTGGAAACACCATATATTTT. Residues: CASSFRTPTGNTIYF.

A single count supports this clone. One base separates it from a far larger clone, so it is likely a read error. Distinct nucleotide sequences in the sample also encode this CDR3. The chain recombines TRBV30 with TRBJ2-3; maybe TRBD2 (5 bases). The CDR3 extends over 14 amino acids. CDR1 and CDR2 from the germline V gene are GTSNPN and SVGIG (reference sequence). The CDR3 region has the DNA TGCGCCTGGAGGCGGAATTGGGACACAGATACGCAGTATTTT. Its protein product is CAWRRNWDTDTQYF.

A few counts support this clone. The chain recombines TRBV2 with TRBJ2-7, with D unclear. The germline V gene has CDR1 SNHLY and CDR2 FYNNEI. CDR3 length: 12 residues. V was cut by 3 bases and J by 6 bases, with 9 bases left in between. Here the CDR3 reads CASSDVGIEQYF. For the CDR3, the DNA is TGTGCCAGCAGTGATGTGGGGATCGAGCAGTACTTC.

As concerns this clone: Within the sample, other DNA sequences also encode this same CDR3. This sequence joins TRBV20-1 and TRBJ2-7; no clear D. Between the trimmed V and J ends, which lost 1 base and 4 bases, there was a span of 5 bases. The CDR3 runs to 11 residues. Germline values: CDR1 DFQATT, CDR2 SNEGSKA (reference sequence). The CDR3 DNA reads TGCAGTGCTAGAGCCGATTACGAGCAGTACTTC. The encoded protein is CSARADYEQYF.

CDR3 in DNA: TGTGCCAGCAGCTTGGACGGACTACTCACAGATACGCAGTATTTT. Translating it yields CASSLDGLLTDTQYF. V is TRBV7-9 and J is TRBJ2-3; D might be TRBD2 (6 bases). V lost 3 bases and J 2 bases, leaving 12 bases between the germline ends. The V gene's germline CDR1 is SEHNR and CDR2 FQNEAQ (reference sequence). The CDR3 is 15 residues long.

The V gene is TRBV2, the J gene TRBJ2-7, with 7 nucleotides matching TRBD2. CDR1 and CDR2 from the germline V gene are SNHLY and FYNNEI. This CDR3 has 15 amino acids. Losses at the gene ends were 5 bases for V and 4 bases for J; bases not matched to a gene: 11. The CDR3: CASSSTASGTYEQYF. The DNA of the CDR3 is TGTGCCAGCAGTAGTACTGCAAGCGGGACTTACGAGCAGTACTTC.

The chain links TRBV4-2 to TRBJ2-7; D is possibly TRBD2 (5 bases). The ends were cut back, 0 bases at V and 0 bases at J, with 12 bases in the middle. The CDR3 covers 16 residues. Germline V gives CDR1 LGHNA, CDR2 YNFKEQ. Here the CDR3 DNA reads TGTGCCAGCAGCCAAGATTCTAGCTTAACCTCCTACGAGCAGTACTTC. It specifies CASSQDSSLTSYEQYF.

This clone was observed a single time. The J gene is TRBJ1-4, the V gene TRBV2; no definite D call. The CDR3 runs 12 residues. V was trimmed by 6 bases and J by 0 bases, leaving 2 bases between them. The germline V gene encodes CDR1 SNHLY and CDR2 FYNNEI. The CDR3 DNA is TGTGCCAGCAGGACAACTAATGAAAAACTGTTTTTT. This encodes CASRTTNEKLFF.

Only one count was recorded for this clone. The chain is built from TRBV5-1 and TRBJ2-6; TRBD1 matches at 7 bases. CDR1 and CDR2 (germline): SGHRS, YFSETQ. The length of the CDR3 is 19 residues. J lost 0 bases, V lost 5 bases, and 14 bases had no gene match. The CDR3 sequence: CASRLKPGTDLSGANVLTF. The CDR3 nucleotides read TGCGCCAGCAGACTCAAGCCCGGGACAGACCTCTCTGGGGCCAACGTCCTGACTTTC.

V gene TRBV5-6 combines with J gene TRBJ2-7; TRBD1 or TRBD2 may be the D gene (5 bases each). V lost 2 bases, J lost 0 bases, and 12 bases lay in between. The CDR3 is made up of 15 amino acids. Per the germline V gene, CDR1 is SGHDT and CDR2 is YYEEEE. CDR3 nucleotides: TGTGCCAGCAGCTTAATGGGGGATAGCTCCTACGAGCAGTACTTC. Translating it yields CASSLMGDSSYEQYF.

The V call is TRBV4-2, the J call TRBJ2-3; D uncertain. Trimming cost V 2 bases and J 0 bases, with 21 bases left between them. The CDR3 is made up of 19 amino acids. Germline assignment: CDR1 LGHNA and CDR2 YNFKEQ. CDR3 protein: CASSQTRQVASFSTDTQYF. The CDR3 region has the DNA TGTGCCAGCAGCCAAACCCGCCAGGTGGCGAGCTTTAGCACAGATACGCAGTATTTT.

The chain employs TRBV5-1 and TRBJ2-2, with D perhaps TRBD1 or TRBD2 (5 bases each). In germline, CDR1 is SGHRS, CDR2 YFSETQ. With 5 bases removed from V and 3 bases from J, the gap between germline ends came to 11 bases. The CDR3 length is 14 residues. CDR3 in DNA: TGCGCCAGCAGACGGGACGGGCACACCGGGGAGCTGTTTTTT. It encodes CASRRDGHTGELFF.